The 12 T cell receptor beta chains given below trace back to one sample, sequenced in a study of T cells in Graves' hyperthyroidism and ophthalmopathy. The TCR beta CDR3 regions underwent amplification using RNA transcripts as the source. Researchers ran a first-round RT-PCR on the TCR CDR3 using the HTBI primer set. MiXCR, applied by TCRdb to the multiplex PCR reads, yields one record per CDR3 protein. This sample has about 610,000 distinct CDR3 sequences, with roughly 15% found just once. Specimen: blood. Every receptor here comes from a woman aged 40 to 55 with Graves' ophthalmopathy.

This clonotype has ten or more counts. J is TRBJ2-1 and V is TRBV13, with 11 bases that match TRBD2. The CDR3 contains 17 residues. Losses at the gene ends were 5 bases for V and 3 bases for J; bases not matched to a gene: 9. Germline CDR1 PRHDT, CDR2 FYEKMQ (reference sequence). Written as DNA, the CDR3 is TGTGCCAGCAGCCTCGAGAGTAGCGGGAGGGTCTACAATGAGCAGTTCTTC. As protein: CASSLESSGRVYNEQFF.

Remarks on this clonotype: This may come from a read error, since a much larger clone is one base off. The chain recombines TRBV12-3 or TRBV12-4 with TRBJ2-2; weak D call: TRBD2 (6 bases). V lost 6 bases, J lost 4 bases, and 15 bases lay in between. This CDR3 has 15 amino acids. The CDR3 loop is CASRRDGGSTGELFF. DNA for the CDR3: TGTGCCAGCAGGCGGGACGGGGGATCCACCGGGGAGCTGTTTTTT.

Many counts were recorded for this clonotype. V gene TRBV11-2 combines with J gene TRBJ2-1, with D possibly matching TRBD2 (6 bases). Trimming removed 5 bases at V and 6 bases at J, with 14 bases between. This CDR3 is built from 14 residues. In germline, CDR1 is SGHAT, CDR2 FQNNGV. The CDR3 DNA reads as TGTGCCAGCAGCGCCTGGGCGGGGACCAATGAGCAGTTCTTC. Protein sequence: CASSAWAGTNEQFF.

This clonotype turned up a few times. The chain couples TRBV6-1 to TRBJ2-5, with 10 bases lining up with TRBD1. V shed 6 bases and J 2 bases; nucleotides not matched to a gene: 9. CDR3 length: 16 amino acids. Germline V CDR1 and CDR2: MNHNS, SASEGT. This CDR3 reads CASSRAGTGEQETQYF. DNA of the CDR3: TGTGCCAGCAGCCGGGCCGGGACAGGGGAGCAAGAGACCCAGTACTTC.

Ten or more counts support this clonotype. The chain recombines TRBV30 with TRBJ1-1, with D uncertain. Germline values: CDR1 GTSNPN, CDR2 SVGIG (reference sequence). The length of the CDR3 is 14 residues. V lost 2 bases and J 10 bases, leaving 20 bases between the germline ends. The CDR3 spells CAWSPVGRAMGAFF. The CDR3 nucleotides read TGTGCCTGGAGTCCAGTGGGGAGGGCGATGGGAGCTTTCTTT. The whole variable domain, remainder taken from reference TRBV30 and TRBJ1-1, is SQTIHQWPATLVQPVGSPLSLECTVEGTSNPNLYWYRQAAGRGLQLLFYSVGIGQISSEVPQNLSASRPQDRQFILSSKKLLLSDSGFYLCAWSPVGRAMGAFFGQGTRLTVV.

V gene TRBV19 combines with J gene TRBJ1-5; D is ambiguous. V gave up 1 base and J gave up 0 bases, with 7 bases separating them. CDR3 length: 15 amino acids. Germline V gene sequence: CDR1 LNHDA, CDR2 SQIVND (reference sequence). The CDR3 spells CASSIGRTSNQPQHF. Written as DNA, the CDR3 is TGTGCCAGTAGTATAGGGCGGACTAGCAATCAGCCCCAGCATTTT.

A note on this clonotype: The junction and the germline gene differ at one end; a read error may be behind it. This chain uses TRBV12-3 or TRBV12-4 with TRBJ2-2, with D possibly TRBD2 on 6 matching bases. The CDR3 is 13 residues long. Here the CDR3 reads CASSAVRGGELFF. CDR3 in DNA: TGTGCCAGCAGTGCGGTCCGAGGAGGGGAACTGTTTTTT.

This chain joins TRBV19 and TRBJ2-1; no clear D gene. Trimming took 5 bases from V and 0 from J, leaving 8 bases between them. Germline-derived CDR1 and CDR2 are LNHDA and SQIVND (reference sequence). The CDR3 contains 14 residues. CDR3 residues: CASSYESSYNEQFF. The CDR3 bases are TGTGCCAGTAGTTATGAGAGCTCCTACAATGAGCAGTTCTTC. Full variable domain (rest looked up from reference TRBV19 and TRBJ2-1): DGGITQSPKYLFRKEGQNVTLSCEQNLNHDAMYWYRQDPGQGLRLIYYSQIVNDFQKGDIAEGYSVSREKKESFPLTVTSAQKNPTAFYLCASSYESSYNEQFFGPGTRLTVL.

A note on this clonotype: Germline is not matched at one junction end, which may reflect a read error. The DNA of the CDR3 is TGTGCCAGCAGCCATCTAAGCAATCAGCCCCTGCATTTT. Translation gives CASSHLSNQPLHF. This chain connects TRBV3-1 to TRBJ1-5; no reliable D call. The CDR3 has 13 residues. The germline V gene has CDR1 LGHDT and CDR2 YNNKEL (reference sequence). Together with reference TRBV3-1 and TRBJ1-5, the CDR3 gives the full variable domain: DTAVSQTPKYLVTQMGNDKSIKCEQNLGHDTMYWYKQDSKKFLKIMFSYNNKELIINETVPNRFSPKSPDKAHLNLHINSLELGDSAVYFCASSHLSNQPLHFGDGTRLSIL.

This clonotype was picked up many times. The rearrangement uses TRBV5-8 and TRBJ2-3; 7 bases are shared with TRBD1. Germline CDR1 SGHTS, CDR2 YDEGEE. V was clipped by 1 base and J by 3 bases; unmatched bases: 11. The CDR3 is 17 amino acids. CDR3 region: CASSLNRGQRITDTQYF. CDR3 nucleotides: TGTGCCAGCAGCTTGAATAGGGGACAGCGCATTACAGATACGCAGTATTTT.

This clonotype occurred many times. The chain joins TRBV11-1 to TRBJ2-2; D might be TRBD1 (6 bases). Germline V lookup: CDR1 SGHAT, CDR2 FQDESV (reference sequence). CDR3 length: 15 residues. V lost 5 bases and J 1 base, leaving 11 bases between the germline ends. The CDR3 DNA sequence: TGTGCCAGCAGCCGGACAGTCGGGAACACCGGGGAGCTGTTTTTT. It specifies CASSRTVGNTGELFF. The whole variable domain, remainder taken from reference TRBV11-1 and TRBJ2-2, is EAEVAQSPRYKITEKSQAVAFWCDPISGHATLYWYRQILGQGPELLVQFQDESVVDDSQLPKDRFSAERLKGVDSTLKIQPAELGDSAMYLCASSRTVGNTGELFFGEGSRLTVL.

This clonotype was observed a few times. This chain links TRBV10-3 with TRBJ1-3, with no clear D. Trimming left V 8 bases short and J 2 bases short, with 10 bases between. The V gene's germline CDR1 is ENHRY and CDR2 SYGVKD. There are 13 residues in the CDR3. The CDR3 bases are TGTGCCATCGCAGGAGGGACTGGAAACACCATATATTTT. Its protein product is CAIAGGTGNTIYF.